The source of this TCR beta chain is a study of human T cells and chemical hapten exposure. Findings and caveats of the study: Expanded TCRs made up significantly more big CDR3 similarity clusters than controls did.

Authors' analysis steps: TCRs per sample had a median of around 96,000 and ranged from about 23,224 to 690,600. TCRdb ran MiXCR on the RACE reads and lists one entry per CDR3 protein. The V and J calls come from TCRdb's annotation, not from the publication. The sample gives roughly 110,000 distinct CDR3 sequences, 12% of which show up once; 1.5% to 2% is in the top ten. Germline CDR1 and CDR2: SGHTA and FQGNSA. V was clipped by 5 bases and J by 4 bases, with 8 bases between them. This CDR3 contains 12 residues. Regarding this clonotype: Its antigen is not identified.

As for time point: pre-sensitization, week 0. Described treatment: therapeutic diphenylcyclopropenone sensitization with weekly scalp DPC. This chain joins TRBV7-2 and TRBJ1-2; D not resolved. The receptor was derived from a woman aged 45-60 years with alopecia areata. Some clones in this sample may be carry-over from other donors' samples. The material sequenced was whole blood, taken in connection with sensitization to the hapten diphenylcyclopropenone (DPC). In nucleotides, the CDR3 is TGTGCCAGCAGCCCCGCCGCCTATGGCTACACCTTC. It encodes CASSPAAYGYTF.